This TCR beta chain was identified in a study of T cells in Graves' hyperthyroidism and ophthalmopathy. About the research overall: The blood sample was taken at first diagnosis, before treatment began.

Points from the study as a whole: The model predicted ophthalmopathy a median approximately seven months before onset.

What was amplified from RNA transcripts were TCR beta CDR3 regions. Carried out on the TCR CDR3, a first-round RT-PCR used the HTBI primer set. TCRdb reprocessed the multiplex PCR reads with MiXCR, giving one entry per CDR3 protein. Of hundreds of thousands of distinct CDR3 sequences in the sample, 38% were seen once. Exclusion criteria comprised uncontrolled infection, other autoimmune disease, pregnancy or lactation. Clinical symptoms, serum thyroxine, TRAb, thyroid ultrasound and orbital computed tomography informed diagnoses. Regarding this clonotype: Its antigen is as yet unknown.

V gave up 5 bases and J gave up 3 bases; unmatched junction bases: 9. CDR3 length: 15 residues. Germline values: CDR1 SGHTA, CDR2 FQGTGA. The sequenced sample consisted of blood. This sequence originates from a man in his late teens or twenties with Graves' hyperthyroidism. The rearrangement uses TRBV7-3 and TRBJ2-7; 8 bases line up with TRBD2. As DNA, the CDR3 is TGTGCCAGCAGCCCCTTTTCCGGGACTAGCTACGAGCAGTACTTC. The encoded protein is CASSPFSGTSYEQYF.